The present T cell receptor beta chain was sequenced within a study of shared clonotypes between healthy human individuals. The CDR3 totals 14 residues. With V trimmed by 2 bases and J by 3 bases, 4 bases remained unmatched. Germline V gene lookup returns CDR1 SGHDN and CDR2 FVKESK. Terminally differentiated effector memory CD45RA+ cells were excluded from the naive CD8 cells, which were CD45RO-negative and positively selected for CCR7. Study results and caveats: Clonotype sharing across a few donors was observed for approximately 5% of naive CD4 clonotypes. What naive subsets generally showed was a larger estimated richness than memory subsets showed. Investigators collected only blood, and repertoires in tissues likely differ.

A remark on this clone: The antigen is undetermined.

The assay used deep level. Profiled with immunoSEQ multiplex PCR; TCRdb holds only in-frame clones, not every one. The data show around 2,000,000 clones, approximately 94% seen once. This chain connects TRBV14 to TRBJ2-7; 7 positions match TRBD2. Sequencing input: naive CD8+ T cells from PBMCs. The source of this sequence is a young man in good health. Some clones in this sample may be carry-over from other donors' samples. The DNA for the CDR3 is TGTGCCAGCAGCCAACGGGGGAGGGTCTACGAGCAGTACTTC. Amino acids: CASSQRGRVYEQYF.